This T cell receptor (beta chain) was retrieved from a study of CD8 T cells in Susac syndrome. The authors sequenced TCR beta from blood CD8+ and CD4+ T cells. The multiple sclerosis control cohort comprised treatment-naive individuals presenting with stable or active relapsing-remitting disease. The CDR3 is made up of 14 amino acids. CDR1 SQVTM and CDR2 ANQGSEA come from the germline V gene. Between the trimmed V and J ends, which lost 2 bases and 5 bases, there was a span of 16 bases. RNA amounts of roughly 0.5 to 1 ug underwent reverse transcription with random hexamers. TCR beta CDR3 was amplified by immunoSEQ multiplex PCR. This amplification extended across 54 Vbeta and 13 Jbeta segments. Via MiXCR, TCRdb re-called the immunoSEQ multiplex PCR reads, giving one row per CDR3 protein. The sample has about 430,000 distinct CDR3 sequences; 75% to 90% are singletons. This clonotype was observed a handful of times.

The specimen was CD8+ T cells from PBMCs. The TCR comes from a human donor with multiple sclerosis. V gene TRBV29-1 combines with J gene TRBJ2-7; TRBD2 might be the D (6 bases). The CDR3 sequence is CSVEHRDAGNEQYF. The CDR3 DNA sequence: TGCAGCGTTGAACACCGGGACGCGGGGAACGAGCAGTACTTC.